Shown below are 28 T cell receptor beta chains from a single sample sequenced in a study of cytomegalovirus exposure and HLA in healthy donors listed by TCRdb under 2017. Libraries came from the immunoSEQ multiplex PCR assay. TCRdb re-hosts the immuneACCESS table, in-frame sequences only. Its copies lack some clones; in the studies checked, an unresolved V gene accounts for under half of them, and the cause for the rest is not known. This sample holds fewer than 100,000 clones; about nine tenths were observed only once. Of the sample, 2.1% falls within the top ten clones. Material for sequencing was PBMCs. These receptors all stem from a man aged 30-40 years in good health and CMV-seronegative.

The genes are TRBV6-5 and TRBJ1-1; 7 bases align to TRBD1. The ends lost 2 bases at V and 4 bases at J; junction bases unmatched: 10. The V gene's germline CDR1 is MNHEY and CDR2 SVGAGI. The CDR3 is 16 residues long. CDR3 protein: CASSYTKTGLPTEAFF. Written as DNA, the CDR3 is TGTGCCAGCAGTTACACGAAGACAGGGTTGCCCACTGAAGCTTTCTTT.

The V call is TRBV29-1, the J call TRBJ2-5, with D possibly being TRBD1 (5 bases). Germline assignment: CDR1 SQVTM and CDR2 ANQGSEA. There are 14 residues in the CDR3. V gave up 3 bases and J gave up 4 bases, with 15 bases separating them. The CDR3 DNA sequence: TGCAGCGTTGACCGGCAGGGTAACCCAGAGACCCAGTACTTC. Encoded protein: CSVDRQGNPETQYF. The full variable domain, rest sourced from reference TRBV29-1 and TRBJ2-5, is SAVISQKPSRDICQRGTSLTIQCQVDSQVTMMFWYRQQPGQSLTLIATANQGSEATYESGFVIDKFPISRPNLTFSTLTVSNMSPEDSSIYLCSVDRQGNPETQYFGPGTRLLVL.

This sequence joins TRBV18 and TRBJ2-7, with 8 bases identical to TRBD1. Germline CDR1 is KGHSH and CDR2 is LQKENI. The trim removed 3 bases at V and 5 bases at J, leaving 9 bases unmatched. The CDR3 is 15 amino acids. The CDR3 reads CASSPQGAALDEQYF. Here the CDR3 DNA reads TGTGCCAGCTCACCTCAGGGGGCTGCCCTGGACGAGCAGTACTTC.

This clone was detected only once. This sequence joins TRBV19 and TRBJ2-7; a possible D gene is TRBD1 (7 bases). The V end was cut by 6 bases, the J end by 6 bases, with 24 bases between. Germline V gives CDR1 LNHDA, CDR2 SQIVND (reference sequence). CDR3 size: 16 residues. The CDR3 nucleotides are TGTGCCAGTAGCCGGGTGGAGGGAGGTACAGGGGCCGAGCAGTACTTC. It encodes CASSRVEGGTGAEQYF.

About this clone itself: This sample includes further DNA sequences coding for the same CDR3. The chain links TRBV27 to TRBJ1-1; D remains ambiguous. V was cut by 2 bases and J by 1 base, with 5 bases left in between. CDR1 and CDR2 (germline): MNHEY, SMNVEV (reference sequence). The CDR3 totals 13 residues. The CDR3 DNA reads TGTGCCAGCAGTTTAAACAGGAACACTGAAGCTTTCTTT. It specifies CASSLNRNTEAFF.

The rearrangement uses TRBV7-8 and TRBJ1-2; the D is unclear. The length of the CDR3 is 13 residues. CDR1 is SGHVS, CDR2 FQNEAQ, per germline. The V gene lost 5 bases and the J gene lost 4 bases, with 11 bases spanning the gap. CDR3 residues: CASSLRSGYGYTF. CDR3 in DNA: TGTGCCAGCAGCCTACGGTCGGGCTATGGCTACACCTTC.

The chain is built from TRBV6-6 and TRBJ2-3; D remains unclear. CDR1 MNHNY and CDR2 SVGAGI come from the germline V gene (reference sequence). CDR3 length equals 14 residues. Trimming cost V 3 bases and J 4 bases, with 11 bases left between them. The CDR3 loop is CASSYTGGPDTQYF. In DNA, the CDR3 is TGTGCCAGCAGTTATACCGGTGGGCCAGATACGCAGTATTTT.

J is TRBJ1-3 and V is TRBV27; no firm D call. The V end lost 0 bases, the J end lost 0 bases, and 9 bases lay between the germline ends. CDR1 is MNHEY, CDR2 SMNVEV, per germline (reference sequence). This CDR3 contains 16 residues. The CDR3 bases are TGTGCCAGCAGTTTATCCCCAGGAGGCTCTGGAAACACCATATATTTT. Amino acids: CASSLSPGGSGNTIYF.

The chain employs TRBV5-1 and TRBJ2-1; 8 positions match TRBD2. Germline V gives CDR1 SGHRS, CDR2 YFSETQ. CDR3 size: 18 residues. V gave up 4 bases and J gave up 5 bases; unmatched junction bases: 17. This chain's CDR3 is CASSHGWGAGERDNEQFF. CDR3 coding DNA: TGCGCCAGCAGCCACGGTTGGGGAGCGGGGGAAAGGGACAATGAGCAGTTCTTC.

The CDR3 here is CASTRQGGSPLHF. In DNA form, the CDR3 reads TGTGCCAGCACTCGCCAGGGCGGTTCACCCCTCCACTTT. V gene TRBV6-5 combines with J gene TRBJ1-6; D perhaps matches TRBD1 (5 bases). Trimming removed 7 bases from V and 9 bases from J, with 13 bases in between. This CDR3 has 13 residues. CDR1 MNHEY and CDR2 SVGAGI come from the germline V gene.

Only one count was recorded for this clone. The V gene is TRBV28, the J gene TRBJ2-7, with TRBD1 matching 7 bases. The length of the CDR3 is 18 residues. Germline CDR1 and CDR2: MDHEN and SYDVKM. The V gene end was trimmed by 4 bases and the J gene end by 4 bases; junction bases not matched to a gene: 19. The CDR3 region has the DNA TGTGCCAGCAGTTCGAGGAGTGGGGTGAGACAGGGATTGTACGAGCAGTACTTC. The encoded protein is CASSSRSGVRQGLYEQYF.

V usage is TRBV5-1 and J usage is TRBJ2-3; 8 bases are a match to TRBD1. CDR1 SGHRS and CDR2 YFSETQ come from the germline V gene. The junction had 5 bases not matched to a gene; V was cut back by 4 bases and J by 4 bases. The CDR3 totals 14 residues. This chain's CDR3 is CASSPDRAADTQYF. In nucleotides, the CDR3 is TGCGCCAGCAGCCCGGACAGGGCCGCAGATACGCAGTATTTT.

The rearrangement joins TRBV19 to TRBJ1-5; possible D gene TRBD1, 6 bases. The CDR3 runs 15 residues. The germline V gene has CDR1 LNHDA and CDR2 SQIVND (reference sequence). The V gene lost 5 bases and the J gene lost 0 bases, with 11 bases spanning the gap. CDR3 region: CASSVNRDSNQPQHF. For the CDR3, the DNA is TGTGCCAGTAGTGTCAACAGGGATAGCAATCAGCCCCAGCATTTT.

This chain uses TRBV5-1 with TRBJ2-7, with D perhaps matching TRBD2 (6 bases). Per the germline V gene, CDR1 is SGHRS and CDR2 is YFSETQ. The CDR3 loop spans 12 amino acids. The V gene lost 7 bases and the J gene lost 7 bases, with 15 bases spanning the gap. CDR3 loop: CASRGGASEQYF. Written as DNA, the CDR3 is TGCGCCAGCCGCGGAGGGGCGAGTGAGCAGTACTTC.

The chain joins TRBV30 to TRBJ2-3, with TRBD2 matching over 9 bases. Germline V gives CDR1 GTSNPN, CDR2 SVGIG (reference sequence). Unmatched junction bases numbered 3, after V lost 0 bases and J lost 2 bases. This CDR3 is 15 amino acids long. CDR3 loop: CAWSVGGRATDTQYF. The CDR3 DNA sequence: TGTGCCTGGAGTGTCGGCGGGAGGGCCACAGATACGCAGTATTTT.

The genes are TRBV19 and TRBJ1-1; 9 nucleotides agree with TRBD1. V lost 5 bases to trimming and J lost 3 bases; unmatched junction nucleotides: 7. CDR1 is LNHDA, CDR2 SQIVND, per germline (reference sequence). The CDR3 loop spans 15 amino acids. CDR3 sequence (DNA): TGTGCCAGTAGTTTACCGGGACAGGGCTACACTGAAGCTTTCTTT. Residues: CASSLPGQGYTEAFF.

This clone was observed a handful of times. The rearrangement links TRBV6-1 to TRBJ2-2; D is unresolved. Germline assignment: CDR1 MNHNS and CDR2 SASEGT. V lost 1 base and J lost 1, with 7 bases in between. The CDR3 spans 15 residues. CDR3 protein: CASSEGQENTGELFF. The CDR3 DNA follows: TGTGCCAGCAGTGAAGGGCAGGAGAACACCGGGGAGCTGTTTTTT.

The gene calls are TRBV19 and TRBJ1-3; D perhaps matches TRBD1 (5 bases). The CDR3 runs 15 residues. V was cut by 4 bases and J by 0 bases, with 10 bases left in between. Germline V gives CDR1 LNHDA, CDR2 SQIVND (reference sequence). The chain's CDR3 is CASSTQDFSGNTIYF. CDR3 DNA: TGTGCCAGTAGTACACAGGATTTCTCTGGAAACACCATATATTTT.

V usage is TRBV5-8 and J usage is TRBJ1-5, with D uncertain. V was pared by 0 bases and J by 9 bases, with 7 bases between. Germline V gene lookup returns CDR1 SGHTS and CDR2 YDEGEE. The CDR3 loop spans 12 amino acids. The CDR3 region has the DNA TGTGCCAGCAGCTTGGAAGCATTGCCCCAGCATTTT. Translation gives CASSLEALPQHF. Drawing the rest from reference TRBV5-8 and TRBJ1-5, the complete variable domain is EAGVTQSPTHLIKTRGQQATLRCSPISGHTSVYWYQQALGLGLQFLLWYDEGEERNRGNFPPRFSGRQFPNYSSELNVNALELEDSALYLCASSLEALPQHFGDGTRLSIL.

The table lists this clone with a count of one. The CDR3 bases are TGCAGTGCTGCTACCGGGACTAGGTCCTATTTT. Its translation is CSAATGTRSYF. The chain recombines TRBV20-1 with TRBJ2-3, with 8 bases identical to TRBD2. CDR3 length equals 11 residues. Germline loops: CDR1 DFQATT, CDR2 SNEGSKA (reference sequence). Germline trimming cut 5 bases from V and 15 bases from J; bases unmatched to any gene: 10.

J is TRBJ1-1 and V is TRBV14, with D possibly TRBD1 on 5 matching bases. This CDR3 is 13 amino acids long. V was pared by 1 base and J by 5 bases, with 8 bases between. CDR1 is SGHDN and CDR2 is FVKESK in the germline V gene. For the CDR3, the DNA is TGTGCCAGCAGCCAAGGAAGGGGAACTGAAGCTTTCTTT. Translated, it gives CASSQGRGTEAFF.

This rearrangement joins TRBV18 to TRBJ2-3, with 10 bases aligning to TRBD1. The ends lost 1 base at V and 6 bases at J; junction bases unmatched: 7. The CDR3 runs 16 residues. Per germline, CDR1 KGHSH and CDR2 LQKENI. CDR3 DNA: TGTGCCAGCTCACCACGGGACAGGGGCAAGGGGGATACGCAGTATTTT. Amino acid sequence: CASSPRDRGKGDTQYF.

The chain joins TRBV11-3 to TRBJ2-1, with TRBD2 matching 12 bases. V shed 5 bases, J shed 4 bases, and the junction held 9 bases outside the gene matches. The CDR3 sequence is 17 residues long. Germline V gives CDR1 SGHNT, CDR2 YENEEA. Here the CDR3 reads CASSLETSGGGYNEQFF. In DNA form, the CDR3 reads TGTGCCAGCAGCCTCGAGACTAGCGGGGGAGGTTACAATGAGCAGTTCTTC.

To note about this clone: One end of the junction varies from germline; a read error may be responsible. The chain carries TRBV7-7 and TRBJ2-7, with TRBD1 identical over 8 bases. This CDR3 is built from 15 residues. Germline loops: CDR1 SSHAT, CDR2 FNYEAQ (reference sequence). This chain's CDR3 is CASSLGTGEPYEQYF. The DNA for the CDR3 is TGTGCTAGCAGCTTAGGGACAGGCGAGCCCTACGAGCAGTACTTC.

This chain connects TRBV19 to TRBJ1-5; 8 bases are shared with TRBD1. Germline lookup yields CDR1 LNHDA and CDR2 SQIVND (reference sequence). The CDR3 has 16 amino acids. Trimming cost V 4 bases and J 7 bases; bases outside gene matches: 12. The CDR3 protein is CASSRPGQGRWQPQHF. The DNA for the CDR3 is TGTGCCAGTAGTAGGCCTGGACAGGGACGATGGCAGCCCCAGCATTTT.

A note on this clone: The junction and the germline gene differ at one end; a read error may be behind it. The CDR3 protein is CASTETGLAEYEQYF. Written as DNA, the CDR3 is TGTGCCAGCACTGAAACTGGACTAGCGGAATACGAGCAGTACTTC. This chain links TRBV2 with TRBJ2-7; 10 nucleotides line up with TRBD2. The CDR3 spans 15 residues. Looked up from germline, CDR1 is SNHLY and CDR2 is FYNNEI.

This rearrangement joins TRBV4-2 to TRBJ2-1, with D perhaps TRBD1 (5 bases). Germline CDR1 LGHNA, CDR2 YNFKEQ. The V gene lost 4 bases and the J gene lost 6 bases, with 16 bases spanning the gap. The CDR3 has 15 residues. The CDR3 DNA reads TGTGCCAGCAGCCTAGAAAGAACCCAGGGCAATGAGCAGTTCTTC. Translation gives CASSLERTQGNEQFF.

V and J are TRBV11-2 and TRBJ2-2, with 16 bases identical to TRBD2. V lost 8 bases and J lost 4; bases outside the gene matches: 13. The length of the CDR3 is 19 residues. Germline-derived CDR1 and CDR2 are SGHAT and FQNNGV. The CDR3: CASPEPGLAGGPVTGELFF. In nucleotides, the CDR3 is TGTGCCAGCCCAGAACCGGGACTAGCGGGGGGGCCCGTCACCGGGGAGCTGTTTTTT.